A single sample gave rise to the 27 T cell receptor beta chains below, sequenced in a study of cytomegalovirus exposure and HLA in healthy donors. It was with 60 Vbeta and 13 Jbeta primers that the PCR ran. Assay: immunoSEQ multiplex PCR; the TCRdb copy retains only in-frame clones and omits some. Among roughly 120,000 clones listed, around 76% were seen once. The source material was PBMCs. These receptors originate from a middle-aged man in good health and CMV-seropositive.

This clone occurred once. The chain recombines TRBV11-2 with TRBJ2-7, with 7 bases matching TRBD1. Germline CDR1 reads SGHAT; CDR2 reads FQNNGV. J was trimmed by 4 bases and V by 3 bases; bases with no gene match: 6. This CDR3 contains 14 residues. The CDR3 here is CASSLDRFLYEQYF. As DNA, the CDR3 is TGTGCCAGCAGCTTGGACAGGTTCCTTTACGAGCAGTACTTC.

The chain links TRBV7-9 to TRBJ2-1; D unclear. This CDR3 contains 15 residues. Germline V gene data show CDR1 as SEHNR and CDR2 as FQNEAQ (reference sequence). Trimming shortened V by 0 bases and J by 4 bases, and 10 bases separated the two germline ends. The chain's CDR3 is CASSLASAAYNEQFF. The CDR3 nucleotides read TGTGCCAGCAGCTTAGCTTCGGCGGCGTACAATGAGCAGTTCTTC.

V and J are TRBV7-9 and TRBJ1-1; tentative D call: TRBD1 (5 bases). The CDR3 is 14 amino acids. Between the trimmed V and J ends, which lost 5 bases and 1 base, there was a span of 11 bases. The germline V gene encodes CDR1 SEHNR and CDR2 FQNEAQ (reference sequence). CDR3 loop: CASSPREANTEAFF. Written as DNA, the CDR3 is TGTGCCAGCAGCCCCAGGGAAGCGAACACTGAAGCTTTCTTT. The full variable domain, in which reference TRBV7-9 and TRBJ1-1 provide the parts outside the CDR3, is DTGVSQNPRHKITKRGQNVTFRCDPISEHNRLYWYRQTLGQGPEFLTYFQNEAQLEKSRLLSDRFSAERPKGSFSTLEIQRTEQGDSAMYLCASSPREANTEAFFGQGTRLTVV.

This clone was observed a handful of times. The chain is built from TRBV11-2 and TRBJ2-3; 13 bases align to TRBD2. This CDR3 has 17 amino acids. The J segment lost 4 bases and the V segment lost 2 bases, leaving 6 bases of the junction unmatched. Per germline, CDR1 SGHAT and CDR2 FQNNGV. The CDR3 reads CASSLRGLAGYSDTQYF. In DNA form, the CDR3 reads TGTGCCAGCAGCTTAAGGGGACTAGCGGGATATTCAGATACGCAGTATTTT.

Concerning this clone itself: One end of the junction fails to match germline, which may point to a read error. The chain couples TRBV7-9 to TRBJ2-4, with 10 bases matching TRBD2. CDR3 length: 18 amino acids. Germline assignment: CDR1 SEHNR and CDR2 FQNEAQ (reference sequence). CDR3 bases: TGTTCCAGCAGCGGGTCAACTAGCGGGACTCTAGCCAAAAACATTCAGTACTTC. Amino acid sequence: CSSSGSTSGTLAKNIQYF. The entire variable domain, with the rest obtained from reference TRBV7-9 and TRBJ2-4, is as follows: DTGVSQNPRHKITKRGQNVTFRCDPISEHNRLYWYRQTLGQGPEFLTYFQNEAQLEKSRLLSDRFSAERPKGSFSTLEIQRTEQGDSAMYLCSSSGSTSGTLAKNIQYFGAGTRLSVL.

The chain carries TRBV2 and TRBJ2-1, with D perhaps TRBD2 (5 bases). Per germline, CDR1 SNHLY and CDR2 FYNNEI. This CDR3 is 13 amino acids long. Trimming stripped 6 bases from V and 6 bases from J, with 12 bases between. CDR3 nucleotide sequence: TGTGCCAGCAGCATCGAGGGCGGCAATGAGCAGTTCTTC. Amino acid sequence: CASSIEGGNEQFF.

The chain is built from TRBV2 and TRBJ1-2; a possible D gene is TRBD1 (6 bases). The CDR3 covers 14 residues. The V gene lost 7 bases and the J gene lost 6 bases, with 18 bases spanning the gap. CDR1 and CDR2 (germline): SNHLY, FYNNEI. Here the CDR3 reads CASTEGRGLNGYTF. DNA for the CDR3: TGTGCCAGCACTGAGGGCAGGGGTTTAAATGGCTACACCTTC.

V is TRBV9 and J is TRBJ1-1; D gene unclear. The CDR3 has 14 amino acids. Between the trimmed V and J ends, which lost 4 bases and 0 bases, there was a span of 10 bases. Germline values: CDR1 SGDLS, CDR2 YYNGEE. This CDR3 reads CASSPRDLNTEAFF. CDR3 bases: TGTGCCAGCAGCCCTCGCGACTTGAACACTGAAGCTTTCTTT.

This rearrangement joins TRBV2 to TRBJ2-5; 8 bases are a match to TRBD2. CDR1 is SNHLY and CDR2 is FYNNEI in the germline V gene. V trimming: 7 bases; J trimming: 5 bases; junction bases outside the gene matches: 9. The CDR3 extends over 14 amino acids. The CDR3 nucleotides read TGTGCCAGCACCCTTAGCGGGGTCGGGGAGACCCAGTACTTC. Translating gives CASTLSGVGETQYF.

V usage is TRBV29-1 and J usage is TRBJ2-2, with a tentative D call TRBD2 (6 bases). The V gene lost 4 bases and the J gene lost 7 bases, with 13 bases spanning the gap. Per germline, CDR1 SQVTM and CDR2 ANQGSEA. This CDR3 is 13 amino acids long. CDR3 coding DNA: TGCAGCGTTGTTGGCGGGCGGGGCGGGGAGCTGTTTTTT. Amino acid sequence: CSVVGGRGGELFF.

V and J are TRBV5-1 and TRBJ1-5, with unresolved D. V gave up 0 bases and J gave up 4 bases, with 8 bases separating them. CDR1 is SGHRS, CDR2 YFSETQ, per germline. This CDR3 is 14 amino acids long. The CDR3 DNA follows: TGCGCCAGCAGCTTGGTAGCGGGGAATCAGCCCCAGCATTTT. It specifies CASSLVAGNQPQHF.

Of note for this clone: Germline and junction disagree at one end, which may indicate a read error. CDR3: CASSSQMNPEAFF. The DNA of the CDR3 is TGTGCCAGCAGTAGTCAGATGAACCCTGAAGCTTTCTTT. The chain uses TRBV6-5 and TRBJ1-1; D unclear. Germline values: CDR1 MNHEY, CDR2 SVGAGI. The length of the CDR3 is 13 residues.

The chain is built from TRBV28 and TRBJ1-1; TRBD1 agrees at 9 bases. The CDR3 has 15 residues. V was clipped by 5 bases and J by 4 bases; unmatched bases: 8. Germline V CDR1 and CDR2: MDHEN, SYDVKM. CDR3 protein: CASSPGDRVSTEAFF. In nucleotides, the CDR3 is TGTGCCAGCAGTCCCGGGGACAGGGTCAGCACTGAAGCTTTCTTT.

The rearrangement joins TRBV7-2 to TRBJ2-7; maybe TRBD2 (6 bases). The germline V and J ends were trimmed by 2 bases and 2 bases, with 10 bases remaining between them. CDR1 and CDR2 (germline): SGHTA, FQGNSA. This CDR3 is 14 amino acids long. CDR3 region: CASSLSGSAYEQYF. Written as DNA, the CDR3 is TGTGCCAGCAGCTTAAGCGGGTCGGCCTACGAGCAGTACTTC.

The chain's CDR3 is CAISEGRDVRSYEQYF. The CDR3 DNA reads as TGTGCCATCAGTGAGGGGCGGGACGTTCGCTCCTACGAGCAGTACTTC. The rearrangement links TRBV10-3 to TRBJ2-7; maybe TRBD2 (6 bases). Germline CDR1 and CDR2: ENHRY and SYGVKD. The CDR3 covers 16 residues. V lost 2 bases and J 0 bases, leaving 14 bases between the germline ends.

The genes are TRBV12-5 and TRBJ2-1; 14 bases map to TRBD2. CDR1 LGHNT and CDR2 FRNRAP come from the germline V gene. This CDR3 spans 15 amino acids. Trimming at V came to 5 bases and at J to 6 bases, leaving 3 bases not matched to a gene. CDR3 sequence reads: CASGLGTSGSNEQFF. The CDR3 nucleotides read TGTGCTAGTGGTCTGGGGACTAGCGGGAGCAATGAGCAGTTCTTC. The full variable domain, its missing parts supplied by reference TRBV12-5 and TRBJ2-1, is DARVTQTPRHKVTEMGQEVTMRCQPILGHNTVFWYRQTMMQGLELLAYFRNRAPLDDSGMPKDRFSAEMPDATLATLKIQPSEPRDSAVYFCASGLGTSGSNEQFFGPGTRLTVL.

Here the CDR3 DNA reads TGCGCCAGCAGCTCACAGGGCTCTGGAAACACCATATATTTT. This translates into CASSSQGSGNTIYF. V gene TRBV5-1 combines with J gene TRBJ1-3; possibly TRBD1 for D (6 bases). V was clipped by 3 bases and J by 0 bases, with 7 bases between them. CDR3 length equals 14 residues. Germline V gene sequence: CDR1 SGHRS, CDR2 YFSETQ.

The chain couples TRBV6-4 to TRBJ1-2; D is ambiguous. The CDR3 extends over 13 amino acids. Germline V lookup: CDR1 MRHNA, CDR2 SNTAGT. Trimming pared 2 bases from V and 7 bases from J, leaving 11 bases between. The CDR3 DNA is TGTGCCAGCAGTGACCATAGAAGAGGTGGCTACACCTTC. It is translated as CASSDHRRGGYTF.

This chain joins TRBV7-9 and TRBJ1-1; 9 bases fit TRBD1. Germline V gene sequence: CDR1 SEHNR, CDR2 FQNEAQ (reference sequence). V lost 4 bases, J lost 0 bases, and 3 bases stayed unmatched. This CDR3 has 15 amino acids. The CDR3 nucleotides read TGTGCCAGCAGCTCCCGGGACAGGGTGAACACTGAAGCTTTCTTT. Translated: CASSSRDRVNTEAFF.

The chain couples TRBV10-3 to TRBJ1-5; possible D gene TRBD1, 5 bases. The germline V and J ends were trimmed by 3 bases and 5 bases, with 8 bases remaining between them. Germline V CDR1 and CDR2: ENHRY, SYGVKD. The CDR3 is 13 amino acids. CDR3 in DNA: TGTGCCATCAGTGAATGGGGGGATCAGCCCCAGCATTTT. Its translation is CAISEWGDQPQHF.

This rearrangement joins TRBV10-2 to TRBJ1-3; D is perhaps TRBD1 (6 bases). CDR3 length equals 16 residues. Germline CDR1 WSHSY, CDR2 SAAADI. Trimming left V 6 bases short and J 2 bases short, with 17 bases between. The CDR3 sequence is CASRDTGKAAGNTIYF. CDR3 sequence (DNA): TGCGCCAGCAGGGATACAGGGAAGGCTGCTGGAAACACCATATATTTT.

This chain uses TRBV20-1 with TRBJ2-3; D remains ambiguous. CDR1 and CDR2 from the germline V gene are DFQATT and SNEGSKA (reference sequence). The CDR3 runs 11 residues. The V end was cut by 6 bases, the J end by 11 bases, with 15 bases between. The CDR3 DNA follows: TGCAGTGCCAAAACTCCATCCGGGCAGTATTTT. Encoded protein: CSAKTPSGQYF.

This clone has only a few counts. The V gene is TRBV6-5, the J gene TRBJ1-1; possibly TRBD1 for D (6 bases). Germline-derived CDR1 and CDR2 are MNHEY and SVGAGI. The CDR3 is 15 amino acids. The ends were cut back, 2 bases at V and 0 bases at J, with 10 bases in the middle. The DNA of the CDR3 is TGTGCCAGCAGTTACAAGAGGGGGATGAACACTGAAGCTTTCTTT. Translated, it gives CASSYKRGMNTEAFF.

This chain joins TRBV19 and TRBJ2-2, with D possibly TRBD2 on 7 matching bases. CDR1 and CDR2 (germline): LNHDA, SQIVND (reference sequence). V was cut by 6 bases and J by 1 base, with 15 bases left in between. The CDR3 sequence is 16 residues long. The CDR3 loop is CASSLRGGLNTGELFF. CDR3 coding DNA: TGTGCCAGTAGCTTAAGGGGGGGCCTGAACACCGGGGAGCTGTTTTTT.

This chain connects TRBV6-5 to TRBJ1-2, with D possibly TRBD1 on 5 matching bases. Germline V CDR1 and CDR2: MNHEY, SVGAGI. With 3 bases removed from V and 4 bases from J, the gap between germline ends came to 12 bases. This CDR3 comprises 14 residues. Here the CDR3 reads CASSYQGSGYGYTF. DNA for the CDR3: TGTGCCAGCAGTTATCAGGGATCAGGCTATGGCTACACCTTC.

CDR3 protein: CATSSTRRDGTLNLYEQYF. The CDR3 DNA reads TGTGCCACCAGCTCTACCAGGAGGGACGGGACTCTCAACCTCTACGAGCAGTACTTC. The genes are TRBV15 and TRBJ2-7; possibly TRBD2 for D (6 bases). The CDR3 runs 19 residues. V was trimmed by 5 bases and J by 3 bases, leaving 29 bases between them. CDR1 LNHNV and CDR2 YYDKDF come from the germline V gene (reference sequence). Supplemented by reference TRBV15 and TRBJ2-7, the full variable domain reads DAMVIQNPRYQVTQFGKPVTLSCSQTLNHNVMYWYQQKSSQAPKLLFHYYDKDFNNEADTPDNFQSRRPNTSFCFLDIRSPGLGDTAMYLCATSSTRRDGTLNLYEQYFGPGTRLTVT.

The V gene is TRBV4-3, the J gene TRBJ2-1; D might be TRBD2 (5 bases). Germline loops: CDR1 LGHNA, CDR2 YSLEER. This CDR3 is built from 15 residues. Trimming pared 4 bases from V and 8 bases from J, leaving 18 bases between. CDR3 nucleotide sequence: TGCGCCAGCAGCCCACGAGGGTCTTTTGACGATGAGCAGTTCTTC. Its translation is CASSPRGSFDDEQFF.